Shown below are 27 T cell receptor beta chains from a single sample sequenced in a study of blood T cell repertoires in COVID-19. The assay was immunoSEQ multiplex PCR, and TCRdb's table has in-frame clones only and misses some. The table shows more than 250,000 clones, with about 88% occurring only once. Input material: peripheral blood. All receptors come from a young man with active or convalescent COVID-19.

This clone was recorded once. This chain uses TRBV7-9 with TRBJ1-5; TRBD1 agrees at 11 bases. This CDR3 has 15 residues. Trimming at V came to 0 bases and at J to 6 bases, leaving 1 base not matched to a gene. Germline V CDR1 and CDR2: SEHNR, FQNEAQ (reference sequence). CDR3 amino acids: CASSLAGQGAQPQHF. As DNA, the CDR3 is TGTGCCAGCAGCTTAGCCGGACAGGGGGCTCAGCCCCAGCATTTT.

The chain joins TRBV3-1 (or the pseudogene TRBV3-2) to TRBJ2-7, with unresolved D. CDR1 LGHDT and CDR2 YNNKEL come from the germline V gene (reference sequence). The V gene lost 3 bases and the J gene lost 4 bases, with 13 bases spanning the gap. The CDR3 has 14 residues. CDR3 DNA sequence: TGTGCCAGCAGCCATTATACCGCGGTTTACGAGCAGTACTTC. As protein: CASSHYTAVYEQYF.

The chain links TRBV12-5 to TRBJ2-5; D is undetermined. The CDR3 spans 12 residues. V was clipped by 1 base and J by 7 bases, with 7 bases between them. Germline V gene lookup returns CDR1 LGHNT and CDR2 FRNRAP. As DNA, the CDR3 is TGTGCTAGTGGTTTGGCGTTCGGGACCCAGTACTTC. Amino acid sequence: CASGLAFGTQYF.

The rearrangement joins TRBV5-1 to TRBJ2-1; the match to TRBD2 covers 10 bases. V lost 3 bases and J lost 7; bases outside the gene matches: 13. This CDR3 is 17 amino acids long. Germline V lookup: CDR1 SGHRS, CDR2 YFSETQ. CDR3: CASSWTLGSGRENEQFF. The CDR3 DNA reads TGCGCCAGCAGCTGGACCCTGGGGAGCGGGAGGGAAAATGAGCAGTTCTTC.

The rearrangement joins TRBV7-3 to TRBJ2-7; 8 positions agree with TRBD1. The CDR3 contains 12 residues. The V gene's germline CDR1 is SGHTA and CDR2 FQGTGA. J lost 7 bases, V lost 5 bases, and 4 bases had no gene match. The CDR3: CASSQTGGEQYF. For the CDR3, the DNA is TGTGCCAGCAGCCAAACAGGGGGGGAGCAGTACTTC.

The chain is built from TRBV24-1 and TRBJ2-3, with D hard to call. Germline V CDR1 and CDR2: KGHDR, SFDVKD. The ends were cut back, 2 bases at V and 6 bases at J, with 14 bases in the middle. This CDR3 has 15 residues. CDR3: CATSDSSHWADTQYF. The DNA of the CDR3 is TGTGCCACCAGTGATTCATCCCACTGGGCCGATACGCAGTATTTT.

The J gene is TRBJ2-1, the V gene TRBV4-1, with D unresolved. V was clipped by 1 base and J by 12 bases, with 10 bases between them. The CDR3 is 12 amino acids. Germline loops: CDR1 MGHRA, CDR2 YSYEKL. The CDR3 spells CASSQGYNRQFF. CDR3 sequence (DNA): TGCGCCAGCAGCCAAGGGTACAATCGGCAGTTCTTC.

A few counts support this clone. The CDR3 loop reads CASSLRPGETGELFF. CDR3 DNA sequence: TGTGCCAGCAGCTTAAGGCCAGGGGAGACCGGGGAGCTGTTTTTT. The genes are TRBV7-7 and TRBJ2-2; D might be TRBD1 (6 bases). CDR3 length: 15 residues. Looked up from germline, CDR1 is SSHAT and CDR2 is FNYEAQ (reference sequence). Deletions cut 2 bases from V and 5 bases from J, with 12 bases between.

V and J are TRBV6-5 and TRBJ2-1; weak D call: TRBD2 (6 bases). CDR1 is MNHEY, CDR2 SVGAGI, per germline. This CDR3 spans 12 amino acids. V was shortened by 2 bases and J by 8 bases, with 7 bases between the two germline ends. The CDR3 sequence: CASSYGGDEQFF. CDR3 nucleotides: TGTGCCAGCAGTTACGGAGGGGATGAGCAGTTCTTC.

This chain uses TRBV27 with TRBJ1-2, with TRBD1 as a possible D gene (5 bases). The V end was cut by 9 bases, the J end by 8 bases, with 16 bases between. The CDR3 runs 12 residues. Germline CDR1 is MNHEY and CDR2 is SMNVEV (reference sequence). The CDR3 loop is CASNRKWRGYTF. The DNA for the CDR3 is TGTGCCAGTAACAGGAAGTGGCGGGGCTACACCTTC.

V is TRBV7-2 and J is TRBJ2-2, with 7 nucleotides matching TRBD2. The CDR3 runs to 16 residues. V shed 5 bases and J 5 bases; nucleotides not matched to a gene: 11. The V gene's germline CDR1 is SGHTA and CDR2 FQGNSA. The CDR3 protein is CASSPPRLAGTGELFF. The CDR3 DNA sequence: TGTGCCAGCAGCCCTCCCAGACTAGCTGGAACCGGGGAGCTGTTTTTT. The full variable domain, its missing parts supplied by reference TRBV7-2 and TRBJ2-2, is GAGVSQSPSNKVTEKGKDVELRCDPISGHTALYWYRQSLGQGLEFLIYFQGNSAPDKSGLPSDRFSAERTGGSVSTLTIQRTQQEDSAVYLCASSPPRLAGTGELFFGEGSRLTVL.

The rearrangement links TRBV2 to TRBJ2-7, with D perhaps TRBD1 (6 bases). The CDR3 runs 15 residues. V was clipped by 7 bases and J by 0 bases, with 16 bases between them. Germline V lookup: CDR1 SNHLY, CDR2 FYNNEI. The CDR3 sequence: CASNTQGPSSYEQYF. Here the CDR3 DNA reads TGTGCCAGCAACACACAGGGTCCCAGCTCCTACGAGCAGTACTTC. Supplemented by reference TRBV2 and TRBJ2-7, the full variable domain reads EPEVTQTPSHQVTQMGQEVILRCVPISNHLYFYWYRQILGQKVEFLVSFYNNEISEKSEIFDDQFSVERPDGSNFTLKIRSTKLEDSAMYFCASNTQGPSSYEQYFGPGTRLTVT.

The rearrangement joins TRBV6-6 to TRBJ2-3; TRBD1 agrees at 9 bases. Germline values: CDR1 MNHNY, CDR2 SVGAGI (reference sequence). J lost 8 bases, V lost 5 bases, and 8 bases had no gene match. This CDR3 has 14 amino acids. CDR3 residues: CASSRQGGMGTQYF. In DNA form, the CDR3 reads TGTGCCAGCAGTAGACAGGGGGGAATGGGTACGCAGTATTTT.

This rearrangement joins TRBV6-2 or TRBV6-3 to TRBJ2-7; 9 positions match TRBD1. The CDR3 runs 17 residues. V lost 4 bases to trimming and J lost 5 bases; unmatched junction nucleotides: 15. Germline values: CDR1 MNHEY, CDR2 SVGEGT. The chain's CDR3 is CASSWEAGQGNSDEQYF. CDR3 sequence (DNA): TGTGCCAGCAGTTGGGAGGCGGGACAGGGTAATTCCGACGAGCAGTACTTC.

Of note for this clone: Other DNA sequences in this sample translate to the same CDR3. The rearrangement links TRBV7-6 to TRBJ2-5; D gene uncertain. This CDR3 has 12 amino acids. Germline values: CDR1 SGHVS, CDR2 FNYEAQ. V was pared by 4 bases and J by 1 base, with 4 bases between. Written as DNA, the CDR3 is TGTGCCAGCAGCTCGCGCCAAGAGACCCAGTACTTC. This translates into CASSSRQETQYF.

J is TRBJ1-5 and V is TRBV6-5; TRBD1 agrees at 7 bases. The CDR3 is 15 residues long. J lost 2 bases, V lost 5 bases, and 6 bases had no gene match. CDR1 and CDR2 from the germline V gene are MNHEY and SVGAGI. CDR3 in amino acids: CASSPQTGGNQPQHF. The CDR3 region has the DNA TGTGCCAGCAGTCCCCAAACAGGGGGCAATCAGCCCCAGCATTTT.

The chain employs TRBV4-3 and TRBJ2-7; 7 bases fit TRBD2. After removal of 1 base from V and 3 bases from J, the junction contained 6 bases not matched to a gene. This CDR3 region has 15 residues. Germline V gives CDR1 LGHNA, CDR2 YSLEER. CDR3: CASSQGPAGNYEQYF. Written as DNA, the CDR3 is TGCGCCAGCAGCCAAGGGCCAGCGGGGAACTACGAGCAGTACTTC.

The rearrangement joins TRBV30 to TRBJ2-3, with 8 bases matching TRBD2. The CDR3 is 16 residues long. Germline V gene data show CDR1 as GTSNPN and CDR2 as SVGIG (reference sequence). V lost 3 bases, J lost 1 base, and 9 bases stayed unmatched. The CDR3: CAWRDTGGPGTDTQYF. The CDR3 DNA reads TGTGCCTGGAGAGATACGGGGGGGCCCGGCACAGATACGCAGTATTTT. Complete variable domain (other parts from reference TRBV30 and TRBJ2-3): SQTIHQWPATLVQPVGSPLSLECTVEGTSNPNLYWYRQAAGRGLQLLFYSVGIGQISSEVPQNLSASRPQDRQFILSSKKLLLSDSGFYLCAWRDTGGPGTDTQYFGPGTRLTVL.

The V call is TRBV5-4, the J call TRBJ1-1; 10 positions match TRBD1. Trimming at V came to 4 bases and at J to 6 bases, leaving 3 bases not matched to a gene. This CDR3 has 13 amino acids. Germline loops: CDR1 SGHNT, CDR2 YYREEE (reference sequence). DNA for the CDR3: TGTGCCAGCAGCCCGGACAGGGGGGCTGAAGCTTTCTTT. Protein product: CASSPDRGAEAFF.

The rearrangement links TRBV11-2 to TRBJ2-1, with D possibly matching TRBD1 (6 bases). Germline V gene data show CDR1 as SGHAT and CDR2 as FQNNGV. V lost 5 bases and J lost 3, with 17 bases in between. CDR3 length: 16 amino acids. In nucleotides, the CDR3 is TGTGCCAGCAGCCCCAGGGGCAGGGTCGGCTACAATGAGCAGTTCTTC. Translation gives CASSPRGRVGYNEQFF.

The rearrangement links TRBV12-5 to TRBJ1-2; D is perhaps TRBD1 (5 bases). CDR1 and CDR2 (germline): LGHNT, FRNRAP. The V and J ends lost 5 bases and 6 bases respectively, with 13 bases between them. This CDR3 is 13 amino acids long. The CDR3 DNA follows: TGTGCTAGTGGTCCCCCCGGAGGGGATGGCTACACCTTC. This encodes CASGPPGGDGYTF.

This sequence joins TRBV6-1 and TRBJ1-2; D is possibly TRBD1 (6 bases). Trimming pared 6 bases from V and 7 bases from J, leaving 15 bases between. CDR3 length: 13 residues. CDR1 is MNHNS and CDR2 is SASEGT in the germline V gene. CDR3: CASRGDIRGGYTF. CDR3 nucleotides: TGTGCCAGCAGGGGGGACATCCGGGGTGGCTACACCTTC.

In its sample, this clone was seen once. The V gene is TRBV2, the J gene TRBJ1-1; D is perhaps TRBD1 (5 bases). V lost 4 bases, J lost 5 bases, and 14 bases lay in between. Germline CDR1 SNHLY, CDR2 FYNNEI. This CDR3 region has 14 residues. The chain's CDR3 is CASSGQPTDTEAFF. CDR3 nucleotides: TGTGCCAGCAGTGGACAGCCGACGGATACTGAAGCTTTCTTT. Complete variable domain (other parts from reference TRBV2 and TRBJ1-1): EPEVTQTPSHQVTQMGQEVILRCVPISNHLYFYWYRQILGQKVEFLVSFYNNEISEKSEIFDDQFSVERPDGSNFTLKIRSTKLEDSAMYFCASSGQPTDTEAFFGQGTRLTVV.

The rearrangement uses TRBV6-5 and TRBJ1-1; 7 bases fit TRBD1. V dropped 6 bases and J dropped 0; count of bases not matched to a gene: 4. The CDR3 loop spans 14 amino acids. Germline values: CDR1 MNHEY, CDR2 SVGAGI. CDR3 amino acids: CASSPGQMNTEAFF. CDR3 DNA: TGTGCCAGCAGCCCGGGACAGATGAACACTGAAGCTTTCTTT.

With respect to this clone: Other nucleotide sequences in the sample specify the same CDR3. This rearrangement joins TRBV28 to TRBJ2-2; D is unclear. Germline values: CDR1 MDHEN, CDR2 SYDVKM. The CDR3 contains 11 residues. Trimming pared 6 bases from V and 3 bases from J, leaving 2 bases between. The CDR3 protein is CASSYTGELFF. The CDR3 region has the DNA TGTGCCAGCAGCTACACCGGGGAGCTGTTTTTT. Combining the CDR3 with reference TRBV28 and TRBJ2-2 gives the whole variable domain DVKVTQSSRYLVKRTGEKVFLECVQDMDHENMFWYRQDPGLGLRLIYFSYDVKMKEKGDIPEGYSVSREKKERFSLILESASTNQTSMYLCASSYTGELFFGEGSRLTVL.

J is TRBJ2-6 and V is TRBV28; D is unresolved. The germline V gene encodes CDR1 MDHEN and CDR2 SYDVKM. The CDR3 is 14 residues long. V dropped 5 bases and J dropped 0 bases, with 5 bases sitting between them. CDR3 nucleotide sequence: TGTGCCAGCAGTCCTTTCTCTGGGGCCAACGTCCTGACTTTC. As protein: CASSPFSGANVLTF.

Only one count was recorded for this clone. The chain is built from TRBV11-2 and TRBJ1-1; the match to TRBD1 covers 9 bases. V gave up 4 bases and J gave up 0 bases; unmatched junction bases: 9. The CDR3 totals 17 residues. Looked up from germline, CDR1 is SGHAT and CDR2 is FQNNGV. The CDR3 sequence: CASSSGTGSPMNTEAFF. In nucleotides, the CDR3 is TGTGCCAGCAGCTCCGGGACAGGGTCCCCCATGAACACTGAAGCTTTCTTT.